The rows below give T cell receptor beta chains drawn from one sample of a study of blood T cells in healthy people across ages. TCRdb re-called the 5' RACE reads with MiXCR, one entry per CDR3 protein. This table has 1,500,000 or so distinct CDR3 sequences, approximately 60% appearing once. Sequencing was carried out using blood. The receptors stem from a man younger than 30 in good health. CDR3s include the opening cysteine and the closing phenylalanine or tryptophan. Fields, in order: J gene, D gene, clone size, V gene, CDR3 protein, CDR3 DNA. The D gene is left open where the match is weak. Part of the rows lack a size; the others show once, few, many or a class for expanded clones.

J gene: TRBJ2-3; D gene: -; clone size: many; V gene: TRBV13; CDR3 protein: CASSLEGDTQYF; CDR3 DNA: TGTGCCAGCAGCTTAGAGGGAGATACGCAGTATTTT
J gene: TRBJ2-5; D gene: TRBD1; clone size: few; V gene: TRBV12-3/TRBV12-4; CDR3 protein: CASNSGTGLQYF; CDR3 DNA: TGTGCCAGCAACTCCGGGACAGGACTGCAGTACTTC
J gene: TRBJ2-5; D gene: TRBD1; clone size: -; V gene: TRBV5-1; CDR3 protein: CASSPEMTGFETQYF; CDR3 DNA: TGCGCCAGCAGCCCAGAGATGACAGGGTTCGAGACCCAGTACTTC
J gene: TRBJ2-1; D gene: TRBD1; clone size: -; V gene: TRBV27; CDR3 protein: CACRFGTDNEQFF; CDR3 DNA: TGTGCCTGCAGATTCGGGACAGACAATGAGCAGTTCTTC
J gene: TRBJ2-1; D gene: -; clone size: -; V gene: TRBV7-2; CDR3 protein: CASSFTTYNEQFF; CDR3 DNA: TGTGCCAGCAGCTTCACAACCTACAATGAGCAGTTCTTC
J gene: TRBJ2-1; D gene: TRBD1; clone size: few; V gene: TRBV4-1; CDR3 protein: CASSQVGRDRKGDEQFF; CDR3 DNA: TGCGCCAGCAGCCAAGTGGGTAGGGACAGGAAAGGGGATGAGCAGTTCTTC
J gene: TRBJ2-7; D gene: -; clone size: -; V gene: TRBV25-1; CDR3 protein: CASSELGIGAGSPYEQYF; CDR3 DNA: TGTGCCAGCAGTGAATTGGGTATCGGGGCAGGGTCCCCCTACGAGCAGTACTTC
J gene: TRBJ2-7; D gene: -; clone size: -; V gene: TRBV4-2; CDR3 protein: CASSQEGGGGWYEQYF; CDR3 DNA: TGTGCCAGCAGCCAAGAGGGGGGAGGAGGGTGGTACGAGCAGTACTTC
J gene: TRBJ2-3; D gene: TRBD1; clone size: -; V gene: TRBV3-1; CDR3 protein: CASSPTGVLADTQYF; CDR3 DNA: TGTGCCAGCAGCCCGACAGGGGTTTTGGCAGATACGCAGTATTTT
J gene: TRBJ2-1; D gene: -; clone size: few; V gene: TRBV29-1; CDR3 protein: CSGGYRGGDEQFF; CDR3 DNA: TGCAGCGGGGGTTACAGGGGCGGGGATGAGCAGTTCTTC